This T cell receptor (beta chain) was profiled in a study of T-cell memory formation after mild COVID-19. Study summary: TCR clusters were largely donor specific.

Study-level findings and limits: There were some responding clones in pre-infection memory, which suggested that cross-reactive memory had joined. Of the contracting clones, CD4+ ones lay mainly in CM and EM, and CD8+ ones in EMRA. While clones contracting from day 15 to 85 were balanced between CD4 and CD8, later expanders leaned CD4+.

TCRdb redid the calling of the 5' RACE reads with MiXCR, one entry per CDR3 protein. Among 44,000 or so distinct CDR3 sequences listed, 7.5% to 10% were seen once. V was shortened by 6 bases and J by 2 bases, with 17 bases between the two germline ends. The CDR3 has 16 residues. Germline values: CDR1 MNHNY, CDR2 SVGAGI (reference sequence). This clonotype was found a few times. Its target is not known. This TCR derives from an adult woman who had mild COVID-19 (a few samples of this study predate the infection). Cell type and time point are not known. The specimen sequenced was PBMCs or a T cell subset sorted from them (not recorded which). The chain couples TRBV6-6 to TRBJ2-1; D might be TRBD1 (6 bases). The CDR3 loop reads CASSPLGQGTYNEQFF. DNA of the CDR3: TGTGCCAGCAGCCCACTCGGGCAGGGGACCTACAATGAGCAGTTCTTC.